This section outlines one TCR beta chain sequence together with its context. Its recognized antigen is unknown. One base away there is no much larger clone; base qualities are not given. These data belong to a study of cytomegalovirus exposure and HLA in healthy donors (dated by TCRdb to the late 2010s). For the wider study: In an earlier analysis of 587 of the donors, under 300 Gb of sequence data and 95 million to 130 million unique TCR beta sequences from 150 million to 200 million T cells were reported. Approximately 310 gigabases of sequencing data and roughly 90 million unique TCR sequences were included in an early release covering several hundred HLA-typed donors. The genetic ancestry cluster associated with self-reported Caucasian donors included over 80% of the roughly 360 genotyped donors. The aim of the study was to test whether cataloging public T cell receptors could identify signatures of past pathogen exposure. The study profiled the T cell repertoires of 500 to 800 subjects by immunosequencing and related them to cytomegalovirus serostatus. Besides the first cohort of about 730 subjects, a separate validation cohort made up of 95 to 150 different subjects was used. To predict cytomegalovirus infection status, the study brought together high-throughput TCR immunosequencing, statistical association of individual TCRs with disease status, and machine learning. A later analysis re-analyzed previously published TCR beta repertoires from roughly 690 donors and added high-resolution HLA genotyping to study TCR occurrence patterns. Rather than using new phenotypic data, the later analysis identified candidate immune exposures from TCR beta sequences and from how often those sequences occurred across donors. In an earlier analysis of 587 of the donors, high-throughput TCR beta sequencing was used to judge whether each TCR beta V gene segment behaved as functional or pseudogenic. Donor age, sex, ethnicity and CMV serostatus were collected together with the repertoire data. Genome-wide SNP genotypes for about 65% of the roughly 700 donors were used in a later genetic analysis, which treated that subset as a discovery cohort. Every discovery cohort repertoire had been produced on one sequencing platform. Class I and class II HLA loci were covered by the typing at four-digit resolution. Typing coverage varied by locus: roughly 620-640 donors for A, B, C, DRB1 and DQB1; 500 to 550 for DQA1; around 570 for DPA1; 450 to 480 for DPB1. About 5 DR-DQ haplotypes were handled as single units for association and clustering, since linkage in the cohort was strong. Among a few hundred genotyped donors of the cohort, an average of 235,054 unique TCR beta nucleotide sequences were sequenced per donor, around 20% of them non-productive.

The cohort was made up of 500 to 850 healthy bone marrow donors. Cohort members were all nominally healthy when sampled, although unrecorded immune exposures were likely present. The donor tested CMV seronegative and was one of the 352 seronegative cohort members. A peripheral blood sample was provided by each donor, and peripheral blood mononuclear cells were used for TCR beta sequencing. The Qiagen DNeasy Blood Extraction Kit was used to extract genomic DNA from the blood cell samples. CDR1 LNHDA and CDR2 SQIVND are derived from the germline V gene (reference sequence). From V the trimming removes 1 base and from J it removes 9 bases, while the gene matches leave 8 bases of the junction unaccounted for. Spanning cysteine to phenylalanine, the CDR3 consists of 14 amino acids. Only the CDR3 DNA is retained, 42 bases long and in frame from the first base. The receptor library was made with the immunoSEQ multiplex PCR assay. For the multiplex PCR, a mixture combining 60 forward primers for TCR Vbeta segments and 13 reverse primers for TCR Jbeta segments was used. The CDR3 region of rearranged TCR beta genes was amplified from genomic DNA by a multiplex PCR assay. The amplified TCR beta libraries were sequenced on the Illumina HiSeq System as 87-base-pair reads. The paper's data handling went like this. A later analysis counted about 80 million unique TCR beta chains across the 670 or so repertoires, and some 11 million of these chains were shared by at least two donors. Raw reads were error-corrected and collapsed into unique sequences with a nearest-neighbor algorithm that merged closely related sequences to remove PCR and sequencing errors. To assign V, D and J gene segments, CDR3 sequences were aligned to IMGT reference sequences. For a sequence to be retained, a match of at least six nucleotides to both a V gene segment and a J gene segment was required. A rearrangement counted as productive if the CDR3 had no stop codons and remained in frame with V and J, and every other rearrangement counted as non-productive. Following IMGT convention, CDR3 was defined as the stretch from the second conserved V-encoded cysteine to the conserved J-encoded phenylalanine. In an earlier analysis of around 570 of the donors, sequences lacking an unambiguous match to a single V gene segment were excluded. In an earlier analysis of approximately 610 of the donors, V segments were called functional above 56.7% productive rearrangements and were called segregating when the between-donor standard deviation exceeded 5%. A statistical classification framework was built to diagnose cytomegalovirus status from the catalog of TCR beta chain sequences. A later analysis assigned V and J genes by comparing TCR nucleotide sequences with IMGT/GENE-DB human TR gene sequences. Using the TCRdist pipeline, a later analysis assigned CDR3 sequences along with most-parsimonious VDJ recombination scenarios. In a later analysis, each TCR beta chain was defined by its CDR3 amino acid sequence together with its V-gene family, and reads without a unique V-gene family were excluded. As a way to deal with suspected cross-contamination and a sequencing artifact, a later analysis dropped approximately 570 nucleotide sequences that were highly shared and had low generation probability. A later analysis calculated a clonal expansion index for each public chain from normalized within-repertoire ranks of inferred template counts. In a later analysis, generation probabilities were computed using a VDJ recombination model fitted to out-of-frame rearrangements, and the results were checked against IGoR. In a later analysis, hypergeometric tests were used to score TCR-TCR, TCR-HLA and TCR-CMV co-occurrence, with a repertoire-size bias correction applied to TCR pairs. In a later analysis, false discovery rates were estimated by permuting HLA or CMV assignments 20 times. In a later analysis, co-occurring TCRs were grouped using DBSCAN, with TCRdist sequence similarity added in when clustering inside HLA-allele-positive subsets. For co-occurrence clustering, repertoires with fewer than 30,000 or more than 120,000 public chains were excluded, along with roughly five repertoires with anomalous nucleotide sharing. What TCRdb holds here is the immuneACCESS table cut down to in-frame rearrangements. Part of the clones is not present; checked against another copy, under half of the missing clones reflect an unresolved V gene, and the others are unexplained. D and trimming come from the DNA, and the V and J calls and clone size come from that table. This sample is represented by roughly 190,000 clones; 82% of them were singletons. The leading ten clones occupy about 0.78% of the sample.

Overall results and qualifications from the work: At a false discovery rate of 0.05, a later analysis linked 16,000 or so TCR beta sequences to specific HLA alleles. The cohort was sequenced for TCR beta chains only, and without alpha or paired-chain data the features that could be detected were limited. Strong co-occurrence of HLA alleles, especially DR and DQ, made assigning TCR associations to individual alleles difficult. A cluster of highly shared sequence variants was judged likely to represent a technical artifact of the sequencing pipeline. Compared with the approximately 710-donor mean, donors in an Asian-associated ancestry cluster had fewer N-insertions in productive TCRs, according to a later genetic analysis. The study gave a list of 150 to 200 TCR beta chains associated with cytomegalovirus. A later genetic analysis associated a missense DCLRE1C variant with V-gene and J-gene trimming of TCR beta chains, and an independent cohort replicated the association. A later analysis found that TCR association rates varied across HLA loci, with DRB1 alleles showing the most associated TCRs and HLA-C alleles the fewest. Linkage disequilibrium might explain the correlated functional status among segregating V segments, but an unknown experimental factor could not be excluded. CMV serostatus was the only immune exposure information available for the cohort. The classifier was reported to diagnose cytomegalovirus status with high specificity and sensitivity in both the original cohort and the validation cohort. Most TCR sequences were observed very rarely across donors, whereas some public TCRs were present in many individuals. An earlier analysis of around 540 of the donors showed that most TCR beta V segments appeared in productive rearrangements either about 87% or about 30% of the time, which broadly matched IMGT annotations. Some IMGT-functional V segments, including TRBV6-2 and TRBV6-3, could not be told apart with the 87-base-pair reads, so those segments were excluded. Because HLA typing was unavailable for some donors at each locus, only the typed subset was used in association tests. A further reported finding was that TCR beta sequences accurately predicted the HLA-A and HLA-B alleles for most subjects in the first cohort. The authors suggested that the approach could potentially be extended to other disease states and immunological phenotypes. According to a later analysis, parvovirus B19, influenza, CMV and Epstein-Barr virus appeared linked to several top co-occurrence clusters. A later analysis found that most CMV-associated TCR beta chains appeared HLA-restricted, with HLA associations seemingly driven largely by CMV exposure. A few of the identified cytomegalovirus-associated TCR beta chains were confirmed in vitro to be specific for cytomegalovirus antigens. Roughly uniform sequencing depth across donors was assumed in presence/absence analyses, although this assumption may not hold. Because counts were too low, about 18 rarely observed V segments, including chromosome 9 orphons, were left out of the earlier analysis of approximately 500 of the donors. Compared with equally common non-associated chains, HLA-associated TCR beta chains in a later analysis were more clonally expanded and had lower generation probabilities.

Input material: PBMCs. The receptor chain draws on TRBV19 and TRBJ1-1; 7 central nucleotides agree with TRBD1. This TCR derives from a woman aged 18-35 years in good health and CMV-seronegative. The CDR3 has the sequence CASSIGGQEGKAFF. The nucleotide sequence reads as follows: TGTGCCAGTAGTATAGGCGGACAGGAAGGCAAAGCTTTCTTT.